This T cell receptor (beta chain) was profiled in a study of shared clonotypes between healthy human individuals. Evenly divided among several immunoSEQ plates was the genomic DNA of each subset. Sequenced by immunoSEQ multiplex PCR; TCRdb stores in-frame clones only, minus some. This sample has hundreds of thousands of clones; 85% to 95% occur once, and the top ten carry around 0.12%. The germline V gene has CDR1 PRHDT and CDR2 FYEKMQ (reference sequence). CDR3 length: 19 amino acids. V shed 5 bases and J shed 0 bases, with 23 bases lying between them. Naive CD8 cells were CD45RO-negative, positively selected for CCR7, excluding terminally differentiated effector memory CD45RA+ cells.

The chain joins TRBV13 to TRBJ2-4; D is perhaps TRBD1 (5 bases). Sample: naive CD8+ T cells sorted from blood. The origin of this receptor is a woman aged 25 to 39 in good health. The CDR3 sequence: CASSVEGLRGQLAKNIQYF. Written as DNA, the CDR3 is TGTGCCAGCAGCGTGGAAGGGCTAAGGGGCCAACTAGCCAAAAACATTCAGTACTTC.